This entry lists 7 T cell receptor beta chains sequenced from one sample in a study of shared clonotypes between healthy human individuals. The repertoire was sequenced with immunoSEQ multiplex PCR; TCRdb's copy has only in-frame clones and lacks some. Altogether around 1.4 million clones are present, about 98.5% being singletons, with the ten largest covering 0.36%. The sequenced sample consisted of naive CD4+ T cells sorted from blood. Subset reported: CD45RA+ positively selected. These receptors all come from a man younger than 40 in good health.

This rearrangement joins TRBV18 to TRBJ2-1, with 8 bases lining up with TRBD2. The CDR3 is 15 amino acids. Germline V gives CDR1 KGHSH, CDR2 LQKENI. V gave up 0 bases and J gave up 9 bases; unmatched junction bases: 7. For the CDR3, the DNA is TGTGCCAGCTCACCACCACCGTACGGGAGGGGTGAGCAGTTCTTC. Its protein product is CASSPPPYGRGEQFF.

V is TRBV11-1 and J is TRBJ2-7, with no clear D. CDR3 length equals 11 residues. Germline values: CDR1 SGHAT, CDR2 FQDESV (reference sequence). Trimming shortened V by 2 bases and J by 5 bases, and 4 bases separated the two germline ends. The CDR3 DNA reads TGTGCCAGCAGCTTAAACCACGAGCAGTACTTC. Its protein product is CASSLNHEQYF. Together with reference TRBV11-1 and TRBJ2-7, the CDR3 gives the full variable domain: EAEVAQSPRYKITEKSQAVAFWCDPISGHATLYWYRQILGQGPELLVQFQDESVVDDSQLPKDRFSAERLKGVDSTLKIQPAELGDSAMYLCASSLNHEQYFGPGTRLTVT.

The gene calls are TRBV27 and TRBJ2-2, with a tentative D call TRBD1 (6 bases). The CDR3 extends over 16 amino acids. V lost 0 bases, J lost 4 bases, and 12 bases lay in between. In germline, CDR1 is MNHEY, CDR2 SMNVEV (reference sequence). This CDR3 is CASSLSGGGFTGELFF. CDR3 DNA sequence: TGTGCCAGCAGTTTATCAGGTGGGGGCTTCACCGGGGAGCTGTTTTTT.

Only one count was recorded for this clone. The chain's CDR3 is CASSQISSVNEQFF. CDR3 DNA: TGTGCCAGCAGCCAAATCTCTAGCGTCAATGAGCAGTTCTTC. This chain links TRBV14 with TRBJ2-1; TRBD2 might be the D (6 bases). V lost 2 bases, J lost 6 bases, and 11 bases lay in between. Germline loops: CDR1 SGHDN, CDR2 FVKESK. CDR3 length: 14 residues.

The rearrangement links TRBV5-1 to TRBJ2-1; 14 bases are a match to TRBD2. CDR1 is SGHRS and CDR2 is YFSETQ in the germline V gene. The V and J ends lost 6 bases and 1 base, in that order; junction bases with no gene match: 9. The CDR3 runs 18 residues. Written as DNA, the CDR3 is TGCGCCAGCATCTCGGGACTAGCGGGAGTAGTTTCCTACAATGAGCAGTTCTTC. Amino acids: CASISGLAGVVSYNEQFF.

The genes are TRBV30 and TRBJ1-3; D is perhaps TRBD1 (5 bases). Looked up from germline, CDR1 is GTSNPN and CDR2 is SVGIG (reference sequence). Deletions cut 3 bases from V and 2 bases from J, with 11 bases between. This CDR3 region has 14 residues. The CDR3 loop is CAWRHSGTGNTIYF. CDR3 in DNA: TGTGCCTGGAGGCATTCAGGGACTGGAAACACCATATATTTT.

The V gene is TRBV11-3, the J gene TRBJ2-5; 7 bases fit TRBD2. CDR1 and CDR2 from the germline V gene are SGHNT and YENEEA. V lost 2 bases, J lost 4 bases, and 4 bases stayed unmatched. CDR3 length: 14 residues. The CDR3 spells CASSLSGRGETQYF. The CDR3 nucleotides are TGTGCCAGCAGCTTATCAGGGAGGGGAGAGACCCAGTACTTC.